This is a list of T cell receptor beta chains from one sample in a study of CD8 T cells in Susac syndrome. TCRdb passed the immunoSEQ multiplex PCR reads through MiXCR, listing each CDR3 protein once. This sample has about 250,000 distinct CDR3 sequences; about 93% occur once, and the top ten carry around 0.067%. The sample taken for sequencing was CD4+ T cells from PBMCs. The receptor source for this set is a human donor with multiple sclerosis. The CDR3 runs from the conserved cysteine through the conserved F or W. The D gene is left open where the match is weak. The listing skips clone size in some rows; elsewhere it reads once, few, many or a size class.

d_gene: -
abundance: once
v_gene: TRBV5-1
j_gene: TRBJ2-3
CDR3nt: TGCGCCAGCAGCTTGGCCACTAGGGGCACAGATACGCAGTATTTT
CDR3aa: CASSLATRGTDTQYF

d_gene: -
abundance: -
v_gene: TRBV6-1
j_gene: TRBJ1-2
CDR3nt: TGTGCCAGCGGGCCCCCGGACATGAGGGGCGTAGACTATGGCTACACCTTC
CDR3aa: CASGPPDMRGVDYGYTF

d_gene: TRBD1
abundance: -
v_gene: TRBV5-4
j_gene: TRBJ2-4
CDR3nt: TGTGCCAGCAGCTTAGGGGACAGGGCTCGGAACATTCAGTACTTC
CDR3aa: CASSLGDRARNIQYF

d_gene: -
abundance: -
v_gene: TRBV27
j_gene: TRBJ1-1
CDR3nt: TGTGCCAGCAGAAGGACAAACACTGAAGCTTTCTTT
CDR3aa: CASRRTNTEAFF

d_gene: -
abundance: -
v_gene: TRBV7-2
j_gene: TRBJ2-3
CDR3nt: TGTGCCAGCATCTCCCGGGGCACAGATACGCAGTATTTT
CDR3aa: CASISRGTDTQYF

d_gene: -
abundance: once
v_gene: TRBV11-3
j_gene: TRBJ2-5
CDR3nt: TGTGCCAGCAGCATCAAGTGTACCGGGAGACCCAGTACTTTC
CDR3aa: CASSIKCTGRPSTF

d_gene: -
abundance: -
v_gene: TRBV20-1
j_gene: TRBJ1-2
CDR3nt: TGCAGTGCTAGGAGTTCGGGCCCGGACTATGGCTACACCTTC
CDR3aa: CSARSSGPDYGYTF

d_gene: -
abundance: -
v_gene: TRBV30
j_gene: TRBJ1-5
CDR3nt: TGTGCCTGGAGTGTGGGGGGTAGCAATCAGCCCCAGCATTTT
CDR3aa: CAWSVGGSNQPQHF

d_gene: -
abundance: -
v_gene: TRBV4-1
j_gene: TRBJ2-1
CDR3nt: TGCGCCAGCAGCCAAGAAATCCAACGGTACAATGAGCAGTTCTTC
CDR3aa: CASSQEIQRYNEQFF

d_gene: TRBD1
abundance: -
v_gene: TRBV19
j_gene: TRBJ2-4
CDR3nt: TGTGCCAGTAGTAAGGACAGGGAAAACATTCAGTACTTC
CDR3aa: CASSKDRENIQYF

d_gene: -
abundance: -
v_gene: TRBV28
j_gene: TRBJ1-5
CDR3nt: TGTGCCAGCAGTAGGACCCCGGGGGGAGTAGGTCAGCCCCAGCATTTT
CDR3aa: CASSRTPGGVGQPQHF

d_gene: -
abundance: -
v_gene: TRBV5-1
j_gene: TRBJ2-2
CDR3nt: TGCGCCAGCAGCTTGGTATGGATAACCGGGGAGCTGTTTTTT
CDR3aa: CASSLVWITGELFF

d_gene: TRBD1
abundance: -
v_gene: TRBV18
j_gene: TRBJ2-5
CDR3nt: TGTGCCAGCTCACGCCTCTCCGGGACAGGGAGATGGGAGACCCAGTACTTC
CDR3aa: CASSRLSGTGRWETQYF

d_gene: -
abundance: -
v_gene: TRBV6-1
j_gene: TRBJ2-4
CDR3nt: TGTGCCAGCACCCCCCCAATGGGAAGACGTCAGTACTTC
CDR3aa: CASTPPMGRRQYF

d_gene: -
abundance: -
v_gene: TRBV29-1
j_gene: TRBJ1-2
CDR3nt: TGCAGCGTTGGGACGGGGGCCTATGGCTACACCTTC
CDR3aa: CSVGTGAYGYTF

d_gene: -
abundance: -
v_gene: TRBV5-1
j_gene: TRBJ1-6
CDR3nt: TGCGCCAGCAGCTTGGAGGTAGGGGGTAATTCACCCCTCCACTTT
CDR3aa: CASSLEVGGNSPLHF

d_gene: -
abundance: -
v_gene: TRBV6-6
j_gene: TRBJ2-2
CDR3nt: TGTGCCAGCAGTTACTCGTTCCCAGCCGGGGAGCTGTTTTTT
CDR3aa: CASSYSFPAGELFF

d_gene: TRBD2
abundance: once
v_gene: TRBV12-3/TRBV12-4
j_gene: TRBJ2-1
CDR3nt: TGTGCCAGCAGCCCTACCGGCCTAGCGGGACTCAGTGAGCAGTTCTTC
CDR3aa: CASSPTGLAGLSEQFF

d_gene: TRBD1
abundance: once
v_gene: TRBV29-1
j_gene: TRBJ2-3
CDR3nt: TGCAGCGTTGAACCGGACAGGGGGAGCACAGATACGCAGTATTTT
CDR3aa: CSVEPDRGSTDTQYF

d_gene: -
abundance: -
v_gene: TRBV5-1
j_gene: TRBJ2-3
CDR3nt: TGCGCCAGCAGCTTGGCCGGGGCCCCTAGCACAGATACGCAGTATTTT
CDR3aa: CASSLAGAPSTDTQYF

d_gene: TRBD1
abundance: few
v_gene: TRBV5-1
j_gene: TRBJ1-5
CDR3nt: TGCGCCAGCAGCCCTCAGGGGGAAAGGCAGCCCCAGCATTTT
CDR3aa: CASSPQGERQPQHF

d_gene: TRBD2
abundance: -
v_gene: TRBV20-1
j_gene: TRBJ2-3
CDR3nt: TGCAGTGCTGCCGACCAATATAGCGGGCCGTACACAGATACGCAGTATTTT
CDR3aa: CSAADQYSGPYTDTQYF

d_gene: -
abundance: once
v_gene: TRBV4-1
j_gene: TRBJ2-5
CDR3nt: TGCGCCAGCAGTGGGGTGGGGGGTTCGGGGACCCAGTACTTC
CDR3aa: CASSGVGGSGTQYF

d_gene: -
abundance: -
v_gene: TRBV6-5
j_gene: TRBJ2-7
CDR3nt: TGTGCCAGCGGTCAAAACAGCTACGAGCAGTACTTC
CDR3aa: CASGQNSYEQYF

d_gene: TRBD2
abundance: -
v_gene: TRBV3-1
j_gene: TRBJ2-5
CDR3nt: TGTGCCAGCAGCCAATGGCTAGCGGATATCCAAGAGACCCAGTACTTC
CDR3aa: CASSQWLADIQETQYF

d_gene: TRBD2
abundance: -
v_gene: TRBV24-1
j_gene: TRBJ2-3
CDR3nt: TGTGCCACCAGCAAAGGAGCGGGGGGCACAGATACGCAGTATTTT
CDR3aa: CATSKGAGGTDTQYF

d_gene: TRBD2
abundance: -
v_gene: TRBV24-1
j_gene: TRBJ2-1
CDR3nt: TGTGCCACCAGTTCCAGCGGGAGGCCACAATCCTACAATGAGCAGTTCTTC
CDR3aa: CATSSSGRPQSYNEQFF

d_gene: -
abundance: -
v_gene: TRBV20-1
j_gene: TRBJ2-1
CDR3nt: TGCAGTGCTAGAGATCGAGTCTTTTACAATGAGCAGTTCTTC
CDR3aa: CSARDRVFYNEQFF

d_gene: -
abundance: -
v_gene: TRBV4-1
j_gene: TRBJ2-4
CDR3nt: TGCGCCAGCAGCCAACCAAGCAGGGATTTTAAAAACATTCAGTACTTC
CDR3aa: CASSQPSRDFKNIQYF

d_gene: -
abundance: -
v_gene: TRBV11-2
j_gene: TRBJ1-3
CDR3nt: TGTGCCAGCAGCGTGACAGGTGACTCTGGAAACACCATATATTTT
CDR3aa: CASSVTGDSGNTIYF

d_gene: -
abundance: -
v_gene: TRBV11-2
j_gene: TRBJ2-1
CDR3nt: TGTGCCAGCAGCCACGCAGGGCCTAACCAGCAGTTCTTC
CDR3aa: CASSHAGPNQQFF

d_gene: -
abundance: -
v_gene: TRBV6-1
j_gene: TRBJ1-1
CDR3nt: TGTGCCAGCAGTGAATTGGGCAGTCGGAACACTGAAGCTTTCTTT
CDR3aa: CASSELGSRNTEAFF

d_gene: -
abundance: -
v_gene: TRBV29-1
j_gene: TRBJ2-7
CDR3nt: TGCAGCGCAACAAGAGTGGGGGTTGGCGAGCAGTACTTC
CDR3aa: CSATRVGVGEQYF

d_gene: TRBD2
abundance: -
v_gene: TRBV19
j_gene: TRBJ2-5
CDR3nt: TGTGCCAGTAGTACCGGGACTAGCGGGAGACGGGAGACCCAGTACTTC
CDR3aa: CASSTGTSGRRETQYF

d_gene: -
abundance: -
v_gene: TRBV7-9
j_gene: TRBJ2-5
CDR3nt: TGTGCCAGCAGCTTATTAGTGGCAACAGACCAAGAGACCCAGTACTTC
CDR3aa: CASSLLVATDQETQYF

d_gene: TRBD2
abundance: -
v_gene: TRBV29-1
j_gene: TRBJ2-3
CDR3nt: TGCAGCGTTGTGGGACTAGCAACAGATACGCAGTATTTT
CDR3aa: CSVVGLATDTQYF

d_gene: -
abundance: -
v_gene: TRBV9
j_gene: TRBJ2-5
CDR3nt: TGTGCCAGCAGCCCCCAAGGGGTCGAAGAGACCCAGTACTTC
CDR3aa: CASSPQGVEETQYF

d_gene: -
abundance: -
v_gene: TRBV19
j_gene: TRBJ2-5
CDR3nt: TGTGCCAGTAGTATAGCCTGGGGGAAGGCGGAGACCCAGTACTTC
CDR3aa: CASSIAWGKAETQYF

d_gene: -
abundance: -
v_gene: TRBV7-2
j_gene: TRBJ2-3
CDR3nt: TGTGCCAGCAGTAAAAATGGCCCAGATACGCAGTATTTT
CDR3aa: CASSKNGPDTQYF

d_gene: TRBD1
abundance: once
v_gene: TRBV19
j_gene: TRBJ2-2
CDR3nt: TGTGCCAGTAGTATCGGGCAGGGGGCCACCGGGGAGCTGTTTTTT
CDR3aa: CASSIGQGATGELFF

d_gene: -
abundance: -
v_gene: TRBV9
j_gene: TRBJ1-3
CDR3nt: TGTGCCAGCAGCTCCCCCAGCTCTGGAAACACCATATATTTT
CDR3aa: CASSSPSSGNTIYF

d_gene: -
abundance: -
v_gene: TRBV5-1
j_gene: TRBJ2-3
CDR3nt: TGCGCCAGCAGCTTGGCGGGACACAACACAGATACGCAGTATTTT
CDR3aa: CASSLAGHNTDTQYF

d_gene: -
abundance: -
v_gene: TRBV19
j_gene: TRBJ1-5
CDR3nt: TGTGCCAGTAGGCCAACGGGACATCAATCCAATCAGCCCCAGCATTTT
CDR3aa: CASRPTGHQSNQPQHF

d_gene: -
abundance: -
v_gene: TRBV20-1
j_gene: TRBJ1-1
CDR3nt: TGCAGTCCCGGACGGTTTAACACTGAAGCTTTCTTT
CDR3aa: CSPGRFNTEAFF

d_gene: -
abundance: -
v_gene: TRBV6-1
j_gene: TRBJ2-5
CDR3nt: TGTGCCAGCAGTGAATTAGGGAACTTGGAGACCCAGTACTTC
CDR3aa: CASSELGNLETQYF

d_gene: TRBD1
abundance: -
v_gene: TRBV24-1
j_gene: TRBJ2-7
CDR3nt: TGTGCCACCAGTGATACCGGGACAGGGTTCGACGAGCAGTACTTC
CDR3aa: CATSDTGTGFDEQYF

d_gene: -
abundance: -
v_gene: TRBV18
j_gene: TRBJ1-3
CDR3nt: TGTGCCAGCTCACCAGGGACACCTGGAAACACCATATATTTT
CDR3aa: CASSPGTPGNTIYF

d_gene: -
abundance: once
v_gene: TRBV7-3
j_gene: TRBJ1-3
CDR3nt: TGTGCCAGCAGCGAGCACGGAGGGGGAGGAAACACCATATATTTT
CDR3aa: CASSEHGGGGNTIYF

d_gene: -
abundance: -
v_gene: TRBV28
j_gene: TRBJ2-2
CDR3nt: TGTGCCAGCAGTCCTCAACTAGCCGGGGAGCTGTTTTTT
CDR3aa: CASSPQLAGELFF

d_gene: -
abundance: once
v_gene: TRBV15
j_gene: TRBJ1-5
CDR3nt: TGTGCCACCAGCAGAACAGGGCAGGGGAGTCAGCCCCAGCATTTT
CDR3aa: CATSRTGQGSQPQHF

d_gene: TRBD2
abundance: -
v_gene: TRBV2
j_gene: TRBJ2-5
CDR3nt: TGTGCCAGCAGTGTACCCAGCGGGGGGGCGGATGGGGAGACCCAGTACTTC
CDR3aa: CASSVPSGGADGETQYF

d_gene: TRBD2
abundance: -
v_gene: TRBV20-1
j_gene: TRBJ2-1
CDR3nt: TGCAGTGCTAGAGATGGGCAGCGGGGGGTTGGTGAGCAGTTCTTC
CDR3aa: CSARDGQRGVGEQFF

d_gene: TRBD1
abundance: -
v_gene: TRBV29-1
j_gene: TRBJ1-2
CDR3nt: TGCAGCGTCGCACAGGGGGCGGACTATGGCTACACCTTC
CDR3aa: CSVAQGADYGYTF

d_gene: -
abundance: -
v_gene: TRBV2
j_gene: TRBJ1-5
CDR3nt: TGTGCCAGCAGTGAAGCGGGGTCGATGCCCCAGCATTTT
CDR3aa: CASSEAGSMPQHF

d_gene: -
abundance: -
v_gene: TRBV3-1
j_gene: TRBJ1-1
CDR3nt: TGTGCCAGCAGCCGGACGGACACTGAAGCTTTCTTT
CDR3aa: CASSRTDTEAFF

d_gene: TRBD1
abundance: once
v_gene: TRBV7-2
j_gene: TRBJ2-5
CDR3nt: TGTGCCAGCAGCAAGGGGGCGGTCCAAGAGACCCAGTACTTC
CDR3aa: CASSKGAVQETQYF

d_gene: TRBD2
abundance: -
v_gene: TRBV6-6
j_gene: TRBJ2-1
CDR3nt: TGTGCCAGCAGTTACCCAGCGGGAAAATACAATGAGCAGTTCTTC
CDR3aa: CASSYPAGKYNEQFF

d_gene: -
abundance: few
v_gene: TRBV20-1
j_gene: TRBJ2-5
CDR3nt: TGCAGCGCCAGAGAGGTCGGCGAGACCCAGTACTTC
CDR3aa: CSAREVGETQYF

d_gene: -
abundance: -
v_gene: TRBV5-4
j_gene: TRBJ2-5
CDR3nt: TGTGCCAGCAGCTTTGAAGGGGTGGAGACCCAGTACTTC
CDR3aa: CASSFEGVETQYF

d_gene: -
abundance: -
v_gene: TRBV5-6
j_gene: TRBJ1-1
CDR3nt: TGTGCCAGCAGCTCTTCCCCGAACACTGAAGCTTTCTTT
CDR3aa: CASSSSPNTEAFF